The T cell receptor beta chain under discussion was sequenced for a study of monozygotic twins with inflammatory bowel disease. The study's findings and limits: IBD-affected twins scored below their healthy co-twins in TCRbeta diversity (inverse Simpson).

With respect to this clonotype: Its antigen is undetermined.

TCRdb re-analyzed the 5' RACE reads; it lists each CDR3 protein once, without DNA. The sample holds approximately 340,000 distinct CDR3 sequences. The CDR3 contains 16 residues. V is TRBV5-3 and J is TRBJ2-1; TCRdb's D call, TRBD2, is unchecked because there is no DNA. TRBV5-3 is an open reading frame, and its role is uncertain. The receptor was derived from a human donor with ulcerative colitis or Crohn's disease, or a healthy co-twin of an affected twin (not recorded which). The material sequenced was blood. CDR3 sequence: CARSSVGLAGLVEQFF.